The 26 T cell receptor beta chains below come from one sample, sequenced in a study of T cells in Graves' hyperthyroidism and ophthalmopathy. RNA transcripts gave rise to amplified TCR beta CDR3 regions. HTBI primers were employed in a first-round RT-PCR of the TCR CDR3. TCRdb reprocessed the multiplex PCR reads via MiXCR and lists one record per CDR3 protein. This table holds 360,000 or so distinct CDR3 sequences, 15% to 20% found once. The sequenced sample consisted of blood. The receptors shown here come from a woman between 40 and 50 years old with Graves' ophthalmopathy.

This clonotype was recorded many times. CDR3 coding DNA: TGTGCCAGTAATGGGGGAGGGATAGGAGAGACCCAGTACTTC. As protein: CASNGGGIGETQYF. This rearrangement joins TRBV19 to TRBJ2-5; TRBD2 aligns across 7 bases. V lost 7 bases and J lost 4; bases outside the gene matches: 9. The CDR3 sequence is 14 residues long. Germline CDR1 is LNHDA and CDR2 is SQIVND (reference sequence).

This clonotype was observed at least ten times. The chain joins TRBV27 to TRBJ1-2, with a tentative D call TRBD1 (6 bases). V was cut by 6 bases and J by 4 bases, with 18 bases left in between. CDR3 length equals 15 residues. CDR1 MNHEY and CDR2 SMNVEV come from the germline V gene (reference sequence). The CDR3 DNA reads TGTGCCAGCAGACCGGACAGAAGATTCGTCTATGGCTACACCTTC. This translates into CASRPDRRFVYGYTF.

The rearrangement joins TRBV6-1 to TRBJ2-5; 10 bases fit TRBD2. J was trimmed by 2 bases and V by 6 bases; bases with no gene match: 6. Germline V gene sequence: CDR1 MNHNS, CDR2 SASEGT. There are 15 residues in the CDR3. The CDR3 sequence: CASRLSGGAQETQYF. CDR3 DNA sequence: TGTGCCAGCAGGCTAAGCGGGGGGGCACAAGAGACCCAGTACTTC.

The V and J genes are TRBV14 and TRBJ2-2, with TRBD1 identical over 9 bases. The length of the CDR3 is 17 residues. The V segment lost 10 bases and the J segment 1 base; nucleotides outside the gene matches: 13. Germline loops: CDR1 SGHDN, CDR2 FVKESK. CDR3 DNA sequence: TGTGCCACCAGAGAGACGGGGACAGGGAAGAACACCGGGGAGCTGTTTTTT. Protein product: CATRETGTGKNTGELFF.

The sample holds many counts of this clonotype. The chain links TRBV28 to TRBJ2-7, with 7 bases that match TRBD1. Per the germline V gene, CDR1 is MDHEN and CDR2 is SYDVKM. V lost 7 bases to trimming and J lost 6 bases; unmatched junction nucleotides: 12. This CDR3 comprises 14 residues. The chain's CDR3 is CASTKTGFPSEQYF. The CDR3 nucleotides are TGTGCCAGCACCAAGACAGGGTTCCCGTCCGAGCAGTACTTC.

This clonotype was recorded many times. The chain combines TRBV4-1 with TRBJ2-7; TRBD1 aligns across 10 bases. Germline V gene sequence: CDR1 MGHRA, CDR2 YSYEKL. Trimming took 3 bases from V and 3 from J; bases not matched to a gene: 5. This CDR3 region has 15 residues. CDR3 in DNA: TGCGCCAGCAGCCAGGGGACAGGGGTTCGCTACGAGCAGTACTTC. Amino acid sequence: CASSQGTGVRYEQYF.

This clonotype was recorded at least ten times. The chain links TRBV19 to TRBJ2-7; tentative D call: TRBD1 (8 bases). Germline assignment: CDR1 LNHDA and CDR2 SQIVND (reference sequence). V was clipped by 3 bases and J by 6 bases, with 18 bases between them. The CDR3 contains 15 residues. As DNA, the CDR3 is TGTGCCAGTAGTATCGGGGGGACAGGTATCTCCGAGCAGTACTTC. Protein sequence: CASSIGGTGISEQYF.

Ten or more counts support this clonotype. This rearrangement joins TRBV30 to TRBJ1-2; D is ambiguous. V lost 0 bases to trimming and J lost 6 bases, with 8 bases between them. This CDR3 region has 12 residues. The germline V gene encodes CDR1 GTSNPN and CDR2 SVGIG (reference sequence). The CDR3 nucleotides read TGTGCCTGGAGTGTACCGGGCGATGGCTACACCTTC. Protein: CAWSVPGDGYTF.

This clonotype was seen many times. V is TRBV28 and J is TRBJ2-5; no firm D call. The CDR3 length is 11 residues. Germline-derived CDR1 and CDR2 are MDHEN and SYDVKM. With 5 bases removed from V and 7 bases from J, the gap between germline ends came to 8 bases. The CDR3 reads CASSAPGTQYF. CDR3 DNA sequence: TGTGCCAGCAGTGCGCCCGGGACCCAGTACTTC.

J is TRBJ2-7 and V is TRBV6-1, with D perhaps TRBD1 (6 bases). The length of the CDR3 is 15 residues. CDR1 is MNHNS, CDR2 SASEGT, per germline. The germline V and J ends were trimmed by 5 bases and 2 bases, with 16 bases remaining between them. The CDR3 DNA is TGTGCCAGCAGTCAAAGCCCGGGACACCCCTACGAGCAGTACTTC. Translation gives CASSQSPGHPYEQYF.

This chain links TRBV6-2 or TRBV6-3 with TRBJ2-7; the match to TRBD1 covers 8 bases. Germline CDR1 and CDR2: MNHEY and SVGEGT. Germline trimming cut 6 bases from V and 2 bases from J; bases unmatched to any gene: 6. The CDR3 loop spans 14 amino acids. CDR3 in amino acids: CASRTDRVTYEQYF. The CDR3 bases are TGTGCCAGCAGGACGGACAGGGTGACCTACGAGCAGTACTTC.

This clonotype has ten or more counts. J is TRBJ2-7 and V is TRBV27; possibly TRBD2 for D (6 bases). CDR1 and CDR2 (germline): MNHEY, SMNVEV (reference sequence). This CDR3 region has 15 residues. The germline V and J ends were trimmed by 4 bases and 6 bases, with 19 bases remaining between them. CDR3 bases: TGTGCCAGCAGTTCCAGGTTGGAGGGGAACTTCGAGCAGTACTTC. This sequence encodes CASSSRLEGNFEQYF.

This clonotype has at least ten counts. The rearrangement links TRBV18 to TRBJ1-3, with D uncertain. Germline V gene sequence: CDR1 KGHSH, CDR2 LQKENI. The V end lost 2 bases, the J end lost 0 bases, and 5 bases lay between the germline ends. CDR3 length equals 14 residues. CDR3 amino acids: CASSPADSGNTIYF. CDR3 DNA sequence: TGTGCCAGCTCACCAGCAGACTCTGGAAACACCATATATTTT. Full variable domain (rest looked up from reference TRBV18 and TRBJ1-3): NAGVMQNPRHLVRRRGQEARLRCSPMKGHSHVYWYRQLPEEGLKFMVYLQKENIIDESGMPKERFSAEFPKEGPSILRIQQVVRGDSAAYFCASSPADSGNTIYFGEGSWLTVV.

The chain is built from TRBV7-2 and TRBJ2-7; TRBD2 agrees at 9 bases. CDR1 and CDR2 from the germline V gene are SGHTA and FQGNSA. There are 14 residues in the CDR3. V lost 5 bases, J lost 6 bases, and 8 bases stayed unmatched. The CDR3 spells CASSPGLAAREQYF. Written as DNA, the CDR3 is TGTGCCAGCAGCCCGGGACTAGCCGCGCGCGAGCAGTACTTC.

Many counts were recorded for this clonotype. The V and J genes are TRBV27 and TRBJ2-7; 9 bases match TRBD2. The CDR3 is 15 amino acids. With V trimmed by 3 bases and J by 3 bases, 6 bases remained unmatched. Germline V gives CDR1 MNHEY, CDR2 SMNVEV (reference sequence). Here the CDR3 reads CASSLRGRALYEQYF. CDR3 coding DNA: TGTGCCAGCAGTTTGCGCGGGAGGGCCCTCTACGAGCAGTACTTC.

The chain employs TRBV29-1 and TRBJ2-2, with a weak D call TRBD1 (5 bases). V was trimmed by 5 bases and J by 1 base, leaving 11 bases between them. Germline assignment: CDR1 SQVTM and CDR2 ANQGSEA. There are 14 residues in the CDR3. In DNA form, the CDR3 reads TGCAGCGTTAGGATCACAGGGAACACCGGGGAGCTGTTTTTT. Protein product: CSVRITGNTGELFF.

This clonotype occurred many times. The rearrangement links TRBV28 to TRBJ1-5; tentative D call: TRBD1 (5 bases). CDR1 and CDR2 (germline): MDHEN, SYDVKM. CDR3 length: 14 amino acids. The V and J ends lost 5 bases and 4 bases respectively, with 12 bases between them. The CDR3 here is CASSATGLNQPQHF. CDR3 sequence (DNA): TGTGCCAGCAGTGCAACGGGACTAAATCAGCCCCAGCATTTT.

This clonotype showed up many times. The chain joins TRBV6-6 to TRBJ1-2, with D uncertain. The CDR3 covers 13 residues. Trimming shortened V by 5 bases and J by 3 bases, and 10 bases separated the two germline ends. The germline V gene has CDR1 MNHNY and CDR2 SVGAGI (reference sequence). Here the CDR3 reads CASSQTRDYGYTF. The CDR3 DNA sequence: TGTGCCAGCAGTCAGACTCGGGACTATGGCTACACCTTC.

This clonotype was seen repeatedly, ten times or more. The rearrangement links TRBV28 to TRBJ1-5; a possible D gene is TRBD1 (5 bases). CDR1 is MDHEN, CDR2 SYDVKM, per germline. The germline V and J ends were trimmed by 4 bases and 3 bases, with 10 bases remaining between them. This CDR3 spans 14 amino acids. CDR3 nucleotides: TGTGCCAGCAGTTCTAGGGGAACCAATCAGCCCCAGCATTTT. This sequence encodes CASSSRGTNQPQHF.

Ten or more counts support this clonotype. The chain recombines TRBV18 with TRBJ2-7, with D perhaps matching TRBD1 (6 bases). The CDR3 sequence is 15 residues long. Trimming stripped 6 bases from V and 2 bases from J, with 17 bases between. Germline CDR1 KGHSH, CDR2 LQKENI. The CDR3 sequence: CASSSGRTEAYEQYF. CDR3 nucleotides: TGTGCCAGCTCGTCCGGACGGACAGAAGCCTACGAGCAGTACTTC.

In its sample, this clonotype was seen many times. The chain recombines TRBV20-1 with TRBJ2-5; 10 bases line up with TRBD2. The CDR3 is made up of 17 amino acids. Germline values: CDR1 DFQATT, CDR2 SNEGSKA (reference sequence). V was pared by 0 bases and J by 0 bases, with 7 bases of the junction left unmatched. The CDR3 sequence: CSARDVGLAAHQETQYF. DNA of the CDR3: TGCAGTGCTAGAGACGTAGGACTAGCGGCACACCAAGAGACCCAGTACTTC.

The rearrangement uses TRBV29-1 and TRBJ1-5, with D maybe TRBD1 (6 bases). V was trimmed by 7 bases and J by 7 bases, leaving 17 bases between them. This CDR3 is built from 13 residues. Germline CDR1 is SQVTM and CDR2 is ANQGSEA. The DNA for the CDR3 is TGCAGCGGAGGCACAGGGCCCCCCCAGCCCCAGCATTTT. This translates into CSGGTGPPQPQHF.

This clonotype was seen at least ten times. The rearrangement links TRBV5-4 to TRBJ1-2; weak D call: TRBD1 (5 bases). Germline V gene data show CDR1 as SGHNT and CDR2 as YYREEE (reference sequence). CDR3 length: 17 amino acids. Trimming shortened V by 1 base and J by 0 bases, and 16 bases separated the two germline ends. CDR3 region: CASSLPLRGSANYGYTF. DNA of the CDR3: TGTGCCAGCAGCTTGCCCCTCCGGGGGTCGGCTAACTATGGCTACACCTTC.

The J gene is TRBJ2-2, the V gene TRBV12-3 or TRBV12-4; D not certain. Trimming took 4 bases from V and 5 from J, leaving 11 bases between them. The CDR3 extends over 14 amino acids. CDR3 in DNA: TGTGCCAGCAGTTGGCTTGTGGGGACCGGGGAGCTGTTTTTT. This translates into CASSWLVGTGELFF.

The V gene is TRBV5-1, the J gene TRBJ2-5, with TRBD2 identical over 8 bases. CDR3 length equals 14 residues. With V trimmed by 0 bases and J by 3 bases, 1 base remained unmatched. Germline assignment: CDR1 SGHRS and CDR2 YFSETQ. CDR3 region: CASSLAGGKETQYF. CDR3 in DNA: TGCGCCAGCAGCTTGGCGGGGGGGAAAGAGACCCAGTACTTC.

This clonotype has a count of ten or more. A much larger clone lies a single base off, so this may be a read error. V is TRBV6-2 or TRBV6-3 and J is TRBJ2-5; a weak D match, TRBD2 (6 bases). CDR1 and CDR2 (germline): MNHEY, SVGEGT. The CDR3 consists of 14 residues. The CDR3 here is CACSSSVLGETQYF. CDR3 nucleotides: TGTGCCTGCAGTTCTAGCGTTCTTGGGGAGACCCAGTACTTC.